One sample yielded the 4 T cell receptor beta chains listed below, sequenced in a study of blood T cell repertoires in COVID-19. Profiled with immunoSEQ multiplex PCR; TCRdb holds only in-frame clones, not every one. The table includes about 100,000 clones, roughly 86% detected once. Sequencing was performed on peripheral blood. These receptors were obtained from a human donor in a cohort sampled during active COVID-19.

The CDR3 spells CATRTGSYEQYF. The CDR3 DNA reads TGTGCCACCCGGACAGGGAGCTACGAGCAGTACTTC. V gene TRBV28 combines with J gene TRBJ2-7; 8 bases align to TRBD1. J was trimmed by 3 bases and V by 10 bases; bases with no gene match: 5. Germline V gene sequence: CDR1 MDHEN, CDR2 SYDVKM. There are 12 residues in the CDR3.

This chain joins TRBV9 and TRBJ1-1; weak D call: TRBD1 (5 bases). The V and J ends lost 6 bases and 7 bases respectively, with 16 bases between them. There are 13 residues in the CDR3. The germline CDR1 and CDR2 sequences are SGDLS and YYNGEE. CDR3 nucleotide sequence: TGTGCCAGCACCATCACTTCCGGGGGTGAAGCTTTCTTT. This codes for CASTITSGGEAFF.

This clone was seen once. The V call is TRBV11-2, the J call TRBJ2-5, with no clear D. Germline CDR1 SGHAT, CDR2 FQNNGV. The CDR3 has 14 amino acids. Deletions cut 2 bases from V and 4 bases from J, with 11 bases between. The CDR3 loop is CASSLIEYGETQYF. The CDR3 region has the DNA TGTGCCAGCAGCTTAATTGAGTACGGAGAGACCCAGTACTTC.

J is TRBJ2-7 and V is TRBV6-6; D might be TRBD1 (6 bases). The CDR3 is 17 amino acids. Germline values: CDR1 MNHNY, CDR2 SVGAGI (reference sequence). V shed 5 bases and J shed 3 bases, with 23 bases lying between them. CDR3 sequence (DNA): TGTGCCAGCAGTCGTAACTCTCAACAGGGCTGGGTCTACGAGCAGTACTTC. Translation gives CASSRNSQQGWVYEQYF.